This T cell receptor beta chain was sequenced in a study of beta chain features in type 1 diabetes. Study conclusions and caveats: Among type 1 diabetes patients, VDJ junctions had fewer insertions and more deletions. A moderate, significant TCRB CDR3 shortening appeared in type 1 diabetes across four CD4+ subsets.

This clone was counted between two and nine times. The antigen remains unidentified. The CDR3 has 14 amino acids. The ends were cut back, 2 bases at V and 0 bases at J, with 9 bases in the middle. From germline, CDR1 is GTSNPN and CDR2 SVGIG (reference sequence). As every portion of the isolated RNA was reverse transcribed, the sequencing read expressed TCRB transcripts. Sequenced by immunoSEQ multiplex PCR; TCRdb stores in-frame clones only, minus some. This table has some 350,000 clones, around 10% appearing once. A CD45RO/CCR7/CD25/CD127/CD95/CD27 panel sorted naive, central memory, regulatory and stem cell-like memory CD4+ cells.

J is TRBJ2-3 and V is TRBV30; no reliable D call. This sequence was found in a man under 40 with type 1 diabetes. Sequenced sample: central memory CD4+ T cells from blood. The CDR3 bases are TGTGCCTGGAGTATCTCTGCTAGCACAGATACGCAGTATTTT. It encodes CAWSISASTDTQYF.